This is a list of T cell receptor beta chains from one sample in a study of blood T cell repertoires in COVID-19. Using immunoSEQ multiplex PCR, the repertoire was profiled, and TCRdb retains in-frame clones only, with some absent. The repertoire holds some 260,000 clones, with roughly 88% as singletons. The specimen sequenced was peripheral blood. The receptor source for this set is a woman in her seventies with COVID-19, enrolled during active disease. Both conserved end residues are part of each CDR3. The D gene is left open where the match is weak. Size is stated for part of the rows, as once, few or many counts, or as a class when the clone is expanded.

. | TRBJ2-2 | TRBV28 | once | CASRLTGNTGELFF | TGTGCCAGCAGACTGACAGGCAACACCGGGGAGCTGTTTTTT
. | TRBJ1-6 | TRBV27 | . | CASSLSPEVGDSPLHF | TGTGCCAGCAGTTTATCCCCAGAGGTGGGAGATTCACCCCTCCACTTT
. | TRBJ1-5 | TRBV5-1 | . | CASSLDPSSNQPQHF | TGCGCCAGCAGCTTGGATCCATCCAGCAATCAGCCCCAGCATTTT
. | TRBJ2-1 | TRBV21-1 | . | CASSKGKREPYNEQFF | TGTGCCAGCAGCAAAGGCAAGCGGGAGCCCTACAATGAGCAGTTCTTC
. | TRBJ1-1 | TRBV7-3 | . | CASSLHRNTEAFF | TGTGCCAGCAGCTTACACAGGAACACTGAAGCTTTCTTT
TRBD1 | TRBJ1-5 | TRBV2 | few | CASSVEGTGVQPQHF | TGTGCCAGCAGTGTAGAGGGGACAGGGGTTCAGCCCCAGCATTTT
. | TRBJ1-5 | TRBV27 | . | CASSKEGGRPQHF | TGTGCCAGCAGCAAAGAAGGGGGTAGGCCCCAGCATTTT
TRBD2 | TRBJ2-1 | TRBV27 | . | CASNSGLAATYNEQFF | TGTGCCAGCAATAGTGGACTAGCGGCGACCTACAATGAGCAGTTCTTC
TRBD1 | TRBJ1-2 | TRBV3-1/TRBV3-2 | . | CASSQEDITGTANYGYTF | TGTGCCAGCAGCCAAGAAGATATTACCGGGACAGCAAACTATGGCTACACCTTC
. | TRBJ2-7 | TRBV5-1 | . | CARKHTPKERDEQYF | TGCGCCAGAAAGCACACACCTAAAGAGCGGGACGAGCAGTACTTC
. | TRBJ1-3 | TRBV19 | . | CASTPQPSGNTIYF | TGTGCCAGTACCCCACAGCCCTCTGGAAACACCATATATTTT
. | TRBJ2-7 | TRBV30 | . | CAWTPRRAGEQYF | TGTGCCTGGACCCCAAGGAGGGCTGGCGAGCAGTACTTC